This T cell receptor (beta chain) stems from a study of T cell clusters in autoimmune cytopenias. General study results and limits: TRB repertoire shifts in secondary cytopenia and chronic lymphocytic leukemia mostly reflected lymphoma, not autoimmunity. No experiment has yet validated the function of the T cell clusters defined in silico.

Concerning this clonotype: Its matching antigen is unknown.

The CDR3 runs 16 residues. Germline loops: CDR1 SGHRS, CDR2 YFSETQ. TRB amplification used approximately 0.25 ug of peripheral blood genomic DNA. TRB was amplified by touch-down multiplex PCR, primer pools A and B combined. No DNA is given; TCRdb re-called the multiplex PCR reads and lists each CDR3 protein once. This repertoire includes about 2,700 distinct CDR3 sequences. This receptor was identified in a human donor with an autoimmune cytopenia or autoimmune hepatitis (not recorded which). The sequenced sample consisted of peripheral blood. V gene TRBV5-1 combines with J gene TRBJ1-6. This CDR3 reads CASSLGTGSYNSPLHF.